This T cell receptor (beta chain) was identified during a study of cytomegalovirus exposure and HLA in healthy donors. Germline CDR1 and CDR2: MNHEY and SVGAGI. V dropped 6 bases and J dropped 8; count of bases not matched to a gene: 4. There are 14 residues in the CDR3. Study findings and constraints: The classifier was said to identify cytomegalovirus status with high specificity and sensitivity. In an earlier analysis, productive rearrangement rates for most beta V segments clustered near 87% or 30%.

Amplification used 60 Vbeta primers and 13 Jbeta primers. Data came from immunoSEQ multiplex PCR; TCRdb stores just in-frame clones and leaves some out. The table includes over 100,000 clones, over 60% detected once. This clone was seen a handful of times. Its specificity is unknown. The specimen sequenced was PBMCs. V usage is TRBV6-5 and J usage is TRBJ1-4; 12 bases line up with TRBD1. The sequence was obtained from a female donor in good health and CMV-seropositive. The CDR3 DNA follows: TGTGCCAGCAGAATCGGGACAGGGGGCGAAAAACTGTTTTTT. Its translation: CASRIGTGGEKLFF.